These T cell receptor beta chains were read from a single sample in a study of Graves' ophthalmopathy and Graves' hyperthyroidism. One entry per CDR3 protein results from TCRdb running MiXCR on the multiplex PCR reads. The sample has roughly 610,000 distinct CDR3 sequences, about 20% seen once. The sequenced sample was peripheral blood. The receptors here all came from a woman aged 18-35 years with stable Graves' hyperthyroidism. Some clones in this sample may be carry-over from other donors' samples. Both conserved end residues are part of each CDR3. Fields, in order: CDR3 protein, CDR3 DNA, J gene, D gene, V gene, clone size. The D gene is left open where the match is weak. Where a row states a size, it is once, few, many or the class of an expanded clone; other rows omit it.

CASMSAPSYEQYF	TGTGCCAGCATGTCGGCACCCTCCTACGAGCAGTACTTC	TRBJ2-7	-	TRBV28	many
CASSLLPGTPRPYGYTF	TGCGCCAGCAGCCTCCTACCCGGGACACCTAGACCCTATGGCTACACCTTC	TRBJ1-2	-	TRBV7-4	-
CATSRSSWGSYGYTF	TGTGCCACCAGCAGATCTTCCTGGGGCAGCTATGGCTACACCTTC	TRBJ1-2	-	TRBV15	-
CASSEQKDSFLKTQYF	TGTGCCAGCAGCGAACAAAAGGACAGCTTCTTGAAGACCCAGTACTTC	TRBJ2-5	-	TRBV11-2	many
CASTIHQLTGGYGYTF	TGTGCCAGCACAATCCATCAATTGACAGGGGGCTATGGCTACACCTTC	TRBJ1-2	TRBD1	TRBV6-2/TRBV6-3	-
CASSFYRDQPQHF	TGTGCCAGCAGTTTCTATAGGGATCAGCCCCAGCATTTT	TRBJ1-5	-	TRBV12-3/TRBV12-4	many
CASSPRAQGAGELFF	TGCGCCAGCAGCCCCCGGGCCCAGGGAGCCGGGGAGCTGTTTTTT	TRBJ2-2	-	TRBV5-1	many
CASSAGTVGYGYTF	TGTGCCAGCAGCGCTGGGACGGTCGGCTATGGCTACACCTTC	TRBJ1-2	-	TRBV13	-
CASSSTLGPPVGEQYF	TGTGCCAGCAGTTCAACCCTGGGACCGCCAGTTGGCGAGCAGTACTTC	TRBJ2-7	-	TRBV6-5	many
CASSYYGQGVDIQYF	TGTGCCAGCAGTTACTACGGACAGGGGGTGGACATTCAGTACTTC	TRBJ2-4	TRBD1	TRBV6-2/TRBV6-3	many
CASSEVSGNQPQHF	TGTGCCAGCAGTGAAGTATCAGGGAACCAGCCCCAGCATTTT	TRBJ1-5	-	TRBV6-1	once
CASSLGWATDTQYF	TGCGCCAGCAGCTTGGGTTGGGCCACAGATACGCAGTATTTT	TRBJ2-3	-	TRBV5-1	-
CSAEGVRDEQYF	TGCAGCGCCGAAGGGGTGCGGGACGAGCAGTACTTC	TRBJ2-7	-	TRBV29-1	-
CASSYRPPGGSTYEQYF	TGTGCCAGCAGTTACAGGCCCCCCGGGGGGTCCACCTACGAGCAGTACTTC	TRBJ2-7	TRBD2	TRBV6-5	-
CASRGQGDSTEAFF	TGTGCCAGCAGGGGACAGGGGGATAGCACTGAAGCTTTCTTT	TRBJ1-1	TRBD1	TRBV2	many
CASETAGMGYEQYF	TGTGCCAGTGAAACGGCAGGTATGGGATACGAGCAGTACTTC	TRBJ2-7	-	TRBV6-1	few
CASSFDVFPGQGQGTEAFF	TGTGCCAGCAGCTTTGACGTCTTCCCCGGACAGGGCCAGGGCACTGAAGCTTTCTTT	TRBJ1-1	TRBD1	TRBV5-4	many
CASSQHRGGGDGYTF	TGCGCCAGCAGCCAACACCGGGGCGGAGGGGATGGCTACACCTTC	TRBJ1-2	-	TRBV4-1	many
CASSERQGNQPQHF	TGTGCCAGCAGTGAGAGACAGGGAAATCAGCCCCAGCATTTT	TRBJ1-5	TRBD1	TRBV6-1	many
CAISAGARAFF	TGTGCCATCAGTGCGGGGGCTCGAGCTTTCTTT	TRBJ1-1	-	TRBV10-3	many
CAWSPGTSISSQHF	TGTGCCTGGAGTCCGGGGACTTCAATCAGCTCCCAGCATTTT	TRBJ1-5	-	TRBV30	many
CASSQTENRHQPQHF	TGTGCCAGCAGTCAGACAGAGAACAGACATCAGCCCCAGCATTTT	TRBJ1-5	-	TRBV12-3/TRBV12-4	few
CASSPRGGQGDYGYTF	TGTGCCAGCAGCCCCCGGGGTGGACAGGGGGATTATGGCTACACCTTC	TRBJ1-2	TRBD1	TRBV11-1	-
CASILAGRGRSYGYTF	TGTGCCAGCATCTTAGCCGGTCGAGGGAGATCCTATGGCTACACCTTC	TRBJ1-2	-	TRBV28	many
CASTDGISPNEQFF	TGTGCCAGCACCGACGGGATTTCACCCAATGAGCAGTTCTTC	TRBJ2-1	-	TRBV6-1	-
CASSLGGITAYEQYF	TGTGCCAGCAGTTTAGGTGGGATTACGGCCTACGAGCAGTACTTC	TRBJ2-7	-	TRBV28	many
CASSDRDGTMNTEAFF	TGTGCCAGCAGTGACCGGGACGGCACCATGAACACTGAAGCTTTCTTT	TRBJ1-1	-	TRBV6-1	many
CASSFFGDTEAFF	TGCGCCAGCAGCTTTTTTGGGGACACTGAAGCTTTCTTT	TRBJ1-1	-	TRBV5-1	many
CASSLRHNQPQHF	TGTGCCAGCAGTTTACGGCACAATCAGCCCCAGCATTTT	TRBJ1-5	-	TRBV28	-
CAWSVLGNYGYTF	TGTGCCTGGAGTGTCTTAGGGAACTATGGCTACACCTTC	TRBJ1-2	-	TRBV30	few
CASSLALRYQGAITGELFF	TGTGCCAGCAGCTTAGCGCTTCGGTATCAGGGTGCAATCACCGGGGAGCTGTTTTTT	TRBJ2-2	-	TRBV7-2	-
CASSFRDPNALQGEQYF	TGTGCCAGCAGCTTTCGGGATCCCAACGCACTGCAGGGCGAGCAGTACTTC	TRBJ2-7	-	TRBV11-1	-
CASLRRKGGELFF	TGTGCCAGCCTCCGAAGGAAGGGCGGGGAGCTGTTTTTT	TRBJ2-2	-	TRBV28	-
CASSGGSQETQYF	TGTGCCAGCAGTGGGGGAAGTCAAGAGACCCAGTACTTC	TRBJ2-5	-	TRBV7-9	many
CSARDLKGQGGNYGYTF	TGCAGTGCTAGAGATCTGAAGGGACAGGGGGGTAACTATGGCTACACCTTC	TRBJ1-2	TRBD1	TRBV20-1	-
CASSHVNPEAFF	TGTGCCAGCAGTCATGTTAACCCTGAAGCTTTCTTT	TRBJ1-1	-	TRBV11-2	many
CAWGGTANSGNTIYF	TGTGCCTGGGGGGGGACGGCTAACTCTGGAAACACCATATATTTT	TRBJ1-3	-	TRBV30	-
CASSQAFAGETQRQYF	TGCGCCAGCAGCCAAGCATTCGCGGGGGAGACTCAGAGGCAGTACTTC	TRBJ2-7	TRBD2	TRBV4-1	-
CASSALGYDQPQHF	TGTGCCAGCAGTGCCCTGGGTTATGATCAGCCCCAGCATTTT	TRBJ1-5	-	TRBV6-1	many
CASSYSGMTDEQYF	TGTGCCAGCAGCTACAGCGGGATGACGGACGAGCAGTACTTC	TRBJ2-7	TRBD2	TRBV11-2	many
CSVSGGQETQYF	TGCAGCGTGTCGGGAGGGCAAGAGACCCAGTACTTC	TRBJ2-5	TRBD2	TRBV29-1	many
CASSLRAGVQTGELFF	TGTGCCAGCAGTTTAAGGGCAGGGGTACAGACCGGGGAGCTGTTTTTT	TRBJ2-2	-	TRBV12-3/TRBV12-4	-
CASSSGPDREAFF	TGTGCCAGCAGCTCGGGCCCGGATCGTGAAGCTTTCTTT	TRBJ1-1	-	TRBV11-3	many
CASSRIVDRTNTEAFF	TGCGCCAGCAGCCGGATAGTCGACAGGACGAACACTGAAGCTTTCTTT	TRBJ1-1	-	TRBV4-1	-
CASSPMGGELFF	TGTGCCAGCAGTCCGATGGGCGGGGAGCTGTTTTTT	TRBJ2-2	-	TRBV6-5	many
CASSGPGTEAFF	TGTGCCAGCTCGGGGCCGGGGACTGAAGCTTTCTTT	TRBJ1-1	-	TRBV7-9	once
CASTTWQGRYQPQHF	TGTGCCAGCACCACCTGGCAGGGGCGGTATCAGCCCCAGCATTTT	TRBJ1-5	-	TRBV12-3/TRBV12-4	-
CASSLWGQGANEQYF	TGCGCCAGCAGCTTGTGGGGACAGGGGGCCAACGAGCAGTACTTC	TRBJ2-7	TRBD1	TRBV5-1	many
CSVAGLTGQPQHF	TGCAGCGTTGCCGGGCTTACGGGACAGCCCCAGCATTTT	TRBJ1-5	-	TRBV29-1	-